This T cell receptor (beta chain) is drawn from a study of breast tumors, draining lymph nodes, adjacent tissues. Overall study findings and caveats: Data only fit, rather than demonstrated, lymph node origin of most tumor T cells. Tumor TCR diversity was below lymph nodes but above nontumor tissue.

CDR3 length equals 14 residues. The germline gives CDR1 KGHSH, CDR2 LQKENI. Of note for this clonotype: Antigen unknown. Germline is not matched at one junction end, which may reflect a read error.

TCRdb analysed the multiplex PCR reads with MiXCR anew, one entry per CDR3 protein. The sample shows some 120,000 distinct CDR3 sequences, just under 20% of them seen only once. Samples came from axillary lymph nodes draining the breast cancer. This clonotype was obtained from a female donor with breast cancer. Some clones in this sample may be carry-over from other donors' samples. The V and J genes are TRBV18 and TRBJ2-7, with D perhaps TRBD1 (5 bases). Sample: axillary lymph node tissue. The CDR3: CASPPGQSSYEQYF. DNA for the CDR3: TGTGCCAGCCCACCAGGGCAGAGCTCCTACGAGCAGTACTTC.